This entry describes one T cell receptor (beta chain). The antigen remains undetermined. Random-hexamer reverse transcription was applied to roughly 0.5 to 1 ug RNA. The amplification used immunoSEQ multiplex PCR on TCR beta CDR3; it spanned 54 Vbeta and 13 Jbeta. MiXCR was run by TCRdb on the immunoSEQ multiplex PCR reads, yielding one entry per CDR3 protein. The sample contains 55,000 to 75,000 distinct CDR3 sequences, 93% of which appear only once. TEMRA cells were FACS-enriched, and CD8+ and CD4+ T cells were isolated negatively. This sample is part of a study of CD8 T cells in Susac syndrome. Study details: Each patient with Susac syndrome, at the time of blood draw, was therapy-naive, on corticosteroids, or on intravenous immunoglobulin alone.

General observations from the study: Clonal expansion was absent from the CD4+ T cell repertoires in Susac syndrome.

The sequence came from a human donor with Susac syndrome. Specimen: CD4+ T cells from PBMCs.

CDR3 nucleotides: TGTGCCAGCAGCTTCGGACTAGCAGCAGATACGCAGTATTTT. The encoded protein is CASSFGLAADTQYF. The rearrangement links TRBV7-2 to TRBJ2-3; 8 bases are shared with TRBD2. The germline gives CDR1 SGHTA, CDR2 FQGNSA. This CDR3 is 14 amino acids long. V lost 3 bases, J lost 4 bases, and 3 bases stayed unmatched.